These T cell receptor beta chains were read from a single sample in a study of read filtering for tumor transcriptome and immune sequencing. TCRdb processed the reads anew with MiXCR; each CDR3 protein has one entry. The sample holds about 90,000 distinct CDR3 sequences; over 9% are singletons and the top ten take under 15%. Sequenced material: a population of CD138-negative cells sorted from bone marrow. These receptors came from a donor aged 40 or over with multiple myeloma. The conserved cysteine and the conserved F or W are not part of the CDR3 here. Some rows have no size entry. The others give once, few or many, or a class for an expanded clone.

V gene	clone size	CDR3 protein
TRBV2	few	ASRALPGLAGSSGANVLT
TRBV3-1	many	ASSRGGRNTEAF
TRBV6-5	NA	ASSTGRAFTDTQY
TRBV7-2	NA	ASTGMRTDTQY
TRBV6-2/TRBV6-3	many	ASSYVQGPYEQY
TRBV20-1	many	SAAGTVSNQPQH
TRBV7-6	few	ASSASPLGGSYNEQF
TRBV5-1	many	ASSGGLAGVVETQY
TRBV20-1	many	SARDGARVSYEQY
TRBV5-1	NA	ASGLQSASDGNTIY
TRBV3-1	many	ASSDRWSNEQF
TRBV5-5	many	ASSLAAQETQY
TRBV7-2	many	ASRTTGPNYEQY
TRBV30	many	AWTGLGTQY
TRBV7-9	few	ASCLQAVNTEAF
TRBV29-1	NA	SVEGLQGGNLYEQY
TRBV2	few	ASGFEGGYEQF
TRBV20-1	many	SARDRGHATDTQY
TRBV19	many	ASRGPFSNQPQH
TRBV19	few	ASSTSLPFYEQY
TRBV7-9	many	ASSRRNGHRSGEQY
TRBV18	many	ASSPGQGGDTQY
TRBV28	many	ASSFGGTGGQQETQY
TRBV29-1	many	SVVRTGTTTQY
TRBV5-1	many	ASSLGTGGQGEQY
TRBV27	NA	ASSSYRGAYEQY
TRBV2	many	ASSTAANTGELF
TRBV29-1	many	SSGRGNNEQF
TRBV11-2	few	ASSPAWNTEAF
TRBV6-5	NA	ASSRTGTQPQH
TRBV7-9	many	ASSLGLAGAGSYNEQF
TRBV6-6	NA	ASSSRDRGAGANVLT
TRBV30	many	AWSAGAYEQY
TRBV20-1	many	SARDSGRAGTQY
TRBV20-1	few	SARGGGAGNTEAF
TRBV28	many	ASSLGPTRTDTQY
TRBV12-5	many	ASVPTGLYEQY
TRBV7-9	many	ASVQKNTGELF
TRBV5-1	many	ASSSVIAGGIYNEQF
TRBV29-1	many	STTGTGGGETQY
TRBV7-8	many	ASSPRRTGQADTQY
TRBV7-3	NA	ASSLTGTAGNTIY
TRBV7-9	many	ASSLVLPDQETQY
TRBV7-2	many	ASSLPWELF
TRBV28	few	ASSTRGGLAGITDTQY
TRBV7-9	medium-sized	ASSLGTGSNQPQH
TRBV5-4	many	ASNLRGGAHNEQF
TRBV6-6	many	ASSYGSGTEAF
TRBV7-9	many	ASTIQENTEAF
TRBV5-1	many	ASGIAGRATDTQY
TRBV24-1	few	ATSDFPDNQPQH
TRBV28	many	ASSPASSLYNEQF
TRBV12-3/TRBV12-4	many	ASSPSRGGGTEAF
TRBV6-2/TRBV6-3	NA	ASSYSPRAGTLNTEAF
TRBV6-5	many	ASRGQGTGANVLT